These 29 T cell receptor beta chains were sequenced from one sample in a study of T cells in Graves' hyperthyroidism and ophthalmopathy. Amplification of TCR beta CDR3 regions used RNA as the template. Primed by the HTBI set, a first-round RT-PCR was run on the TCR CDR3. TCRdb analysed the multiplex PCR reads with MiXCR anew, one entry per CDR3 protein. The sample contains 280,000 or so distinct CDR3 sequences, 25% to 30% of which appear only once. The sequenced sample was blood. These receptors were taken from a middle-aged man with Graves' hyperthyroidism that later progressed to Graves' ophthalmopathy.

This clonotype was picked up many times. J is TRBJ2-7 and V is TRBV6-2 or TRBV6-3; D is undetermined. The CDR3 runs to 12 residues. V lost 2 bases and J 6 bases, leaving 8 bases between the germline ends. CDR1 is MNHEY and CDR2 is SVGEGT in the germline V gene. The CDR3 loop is CASSYAWSEQYF. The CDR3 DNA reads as TGTGCCAGCAGTTACGCGTGGTCCGAGCAGTACTTC.

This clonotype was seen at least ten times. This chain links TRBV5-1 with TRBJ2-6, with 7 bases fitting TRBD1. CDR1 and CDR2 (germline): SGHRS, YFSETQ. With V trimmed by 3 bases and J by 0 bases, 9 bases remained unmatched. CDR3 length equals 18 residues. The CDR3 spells CASSSGTVPASGANVLTF. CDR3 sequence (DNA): TGCGCCAGCAGCTCCGGGACAGTTCCAGCCTCTGGGGCCAACGTCCTGACTTTC.

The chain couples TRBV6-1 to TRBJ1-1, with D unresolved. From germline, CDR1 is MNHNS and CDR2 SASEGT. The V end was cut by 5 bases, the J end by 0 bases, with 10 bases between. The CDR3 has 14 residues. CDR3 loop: CASSQAPMNTEAFF. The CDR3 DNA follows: TGTGCCAGCAGTCAGGCACCCATGAACACTGAAGCTTTCTTT.

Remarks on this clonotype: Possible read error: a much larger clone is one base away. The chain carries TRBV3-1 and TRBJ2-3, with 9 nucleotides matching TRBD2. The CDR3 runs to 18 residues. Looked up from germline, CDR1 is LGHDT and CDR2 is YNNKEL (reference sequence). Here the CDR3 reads CASGQDILAGSSTDTQYF. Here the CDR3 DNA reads TGTGCCAGCGGCCAAGATATCCTAGCGGGATCTAGCACAGATACGCAGTATTTT.

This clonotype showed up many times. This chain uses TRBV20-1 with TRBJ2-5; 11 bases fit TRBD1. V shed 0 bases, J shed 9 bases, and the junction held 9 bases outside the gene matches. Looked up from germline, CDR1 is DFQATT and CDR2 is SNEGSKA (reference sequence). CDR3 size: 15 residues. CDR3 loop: CSARDPGLGQGAQYF. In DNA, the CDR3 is TGCAGTGCTAGAGATCCGGGACTGGGACAGGGGGCCCAGTACTTC.

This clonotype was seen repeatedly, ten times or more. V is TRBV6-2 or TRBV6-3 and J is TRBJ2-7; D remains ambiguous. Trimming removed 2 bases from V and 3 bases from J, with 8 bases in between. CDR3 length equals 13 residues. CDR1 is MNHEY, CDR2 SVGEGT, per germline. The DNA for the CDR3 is TGTGCCAGCAGTTACATCCCTCTCTACGAGCAGTACTTC. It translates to CASSYIPLYEQYF.

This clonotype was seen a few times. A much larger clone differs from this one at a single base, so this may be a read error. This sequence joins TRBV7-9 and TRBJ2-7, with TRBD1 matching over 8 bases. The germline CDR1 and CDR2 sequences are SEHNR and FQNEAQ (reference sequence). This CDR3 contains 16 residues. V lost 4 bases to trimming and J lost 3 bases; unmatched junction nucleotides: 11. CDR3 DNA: TGTGCCAGCAGCTCCAGCAGGACAGGGACTTACTACGAGCAGTACTTC. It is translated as CASSSSRTGTYYEQYF.

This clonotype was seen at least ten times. This CDR3 reads CASHRTSNQPQHF. CDR3 in DNA: TGTGCCAGTCACAGGACGAGCAATCAGCCCCAGCATTTT. The chain recombines TRBV19 with TRBJ1-5, with D maybe TRBD1 (5 bases). This CDR3 is built from 13 residues. Germline V CDR1 and CDR2: LNHDA, SQIVND (reference sequence). Trimming left V 8 bases short and J 1 base short, with 9 bases between.

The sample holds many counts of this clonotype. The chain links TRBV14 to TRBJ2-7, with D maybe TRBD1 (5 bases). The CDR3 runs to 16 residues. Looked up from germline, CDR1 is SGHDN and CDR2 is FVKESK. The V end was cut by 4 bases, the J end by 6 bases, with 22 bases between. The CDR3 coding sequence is TGTGCCAGCAGCCCCTTGGGTGGGCAGGGTGGCCTCGAGCAGTACTTC. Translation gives CASSPLGGQGGLEQYF.

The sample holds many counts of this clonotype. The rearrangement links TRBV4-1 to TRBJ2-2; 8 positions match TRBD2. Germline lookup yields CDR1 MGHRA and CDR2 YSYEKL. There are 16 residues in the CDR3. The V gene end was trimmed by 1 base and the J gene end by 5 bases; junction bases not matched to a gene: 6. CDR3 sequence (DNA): TGCGCCAGCAGCCAAGTAGGAGCGGGAGAAACCGGGGAGCTGTTTTTT. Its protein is CASSQVGAGETGELFF.

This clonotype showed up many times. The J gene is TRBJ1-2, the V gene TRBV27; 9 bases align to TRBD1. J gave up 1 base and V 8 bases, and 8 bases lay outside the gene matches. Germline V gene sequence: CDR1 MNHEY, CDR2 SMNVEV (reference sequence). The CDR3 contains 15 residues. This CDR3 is CASGRQGVGNYGYTF. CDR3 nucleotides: TGTGCCAGCGGACGACAGGGGGTTGGTAACTATGGCTACACCTTC.

The CDR3 coding sequence is TGCGCCAGCAGCTTGGGAGGGACAGGGCCAAACTATGGCTACACCTTC. Protein: CASSLGGTGPNYGYTF. The chain combines TRBV5-1 with TRBJ1-2, with 9 positions matching TRBD1. The trim removed 0 bases at V and 2 bases at J, leaving 5 bases unmatched. This CDR3 has 16 residues. Germline lookup yields CDR1 SGHRS and CDR2 YFSETQ.

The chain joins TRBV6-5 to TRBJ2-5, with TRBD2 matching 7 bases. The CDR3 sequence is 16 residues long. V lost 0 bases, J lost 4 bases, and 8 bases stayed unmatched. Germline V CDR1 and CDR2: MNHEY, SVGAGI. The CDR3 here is CASSYSTWGGGETQYF. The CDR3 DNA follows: TGTGCCAGCAGTTACTCCACGTGGGGGGGAGGAGAGACCCAGTACTTC.

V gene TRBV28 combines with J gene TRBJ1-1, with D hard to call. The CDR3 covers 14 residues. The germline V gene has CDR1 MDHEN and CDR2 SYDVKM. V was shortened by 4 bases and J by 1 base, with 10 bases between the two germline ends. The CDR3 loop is CASSSQIPNTEAFF. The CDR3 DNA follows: TGTGCCAGCAGTTCTCAAATCCCGAACACTGAAGCTTTCTTT.

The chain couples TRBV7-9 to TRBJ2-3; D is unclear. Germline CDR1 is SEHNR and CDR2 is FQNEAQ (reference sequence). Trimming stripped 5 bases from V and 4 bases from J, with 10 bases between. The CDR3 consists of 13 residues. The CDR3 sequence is CASSLSYADTQYF. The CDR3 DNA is TGTGCCAGCAGCCTCTCGTATGCAGATACGCAGTATTTT.

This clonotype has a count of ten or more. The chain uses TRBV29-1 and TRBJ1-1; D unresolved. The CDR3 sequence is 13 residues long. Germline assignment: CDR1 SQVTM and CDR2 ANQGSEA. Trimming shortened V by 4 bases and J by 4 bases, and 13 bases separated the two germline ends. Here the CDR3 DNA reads TGCAGCGTTGCCCTGGGGATCGGCACTGAAGCTTTCTTT. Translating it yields CSVALGIGTEAFF.

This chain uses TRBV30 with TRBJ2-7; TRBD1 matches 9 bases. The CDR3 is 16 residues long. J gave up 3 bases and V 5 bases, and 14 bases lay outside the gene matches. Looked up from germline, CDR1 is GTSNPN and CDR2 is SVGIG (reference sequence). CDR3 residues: CAWQRPGQGGYYEQYF. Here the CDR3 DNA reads TGTGCCTGGCAACGACCGGGACAGGGAGGATACTACGAGCAGTACTTC.

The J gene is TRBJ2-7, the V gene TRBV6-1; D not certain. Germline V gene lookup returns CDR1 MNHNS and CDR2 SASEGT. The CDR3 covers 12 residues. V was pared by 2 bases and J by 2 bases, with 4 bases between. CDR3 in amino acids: CASSEPPYEQYF. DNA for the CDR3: TGTGCCAGCAGTGAACCCCCCTACGAGCAGTACTTC.

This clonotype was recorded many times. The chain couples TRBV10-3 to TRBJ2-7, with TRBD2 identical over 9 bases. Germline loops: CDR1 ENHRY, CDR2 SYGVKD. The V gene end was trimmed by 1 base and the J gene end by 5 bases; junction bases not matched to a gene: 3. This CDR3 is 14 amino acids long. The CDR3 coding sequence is TGTGCCATCAGTGAGTGGACTAGCGAAGACGAGCAGTACTTC. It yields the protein CAISEWTSEDEQYF.

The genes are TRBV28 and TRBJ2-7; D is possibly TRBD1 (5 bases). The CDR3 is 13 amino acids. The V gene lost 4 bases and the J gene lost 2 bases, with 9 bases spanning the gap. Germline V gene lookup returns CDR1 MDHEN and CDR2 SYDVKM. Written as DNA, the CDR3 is TGTGCCAGCAGTTATGTAGGGGCCTACGAGCAGTACTTC. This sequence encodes CASSYVGAYEQYF.

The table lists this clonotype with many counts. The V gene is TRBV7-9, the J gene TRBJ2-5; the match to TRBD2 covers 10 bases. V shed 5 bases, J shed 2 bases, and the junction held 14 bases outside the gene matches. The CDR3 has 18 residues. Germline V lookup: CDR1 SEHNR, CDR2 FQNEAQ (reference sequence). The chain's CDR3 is CASSPSWLAGDPQETQYF. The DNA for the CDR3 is TGTGCCAGCAGCCCAAGCTGGCTAGCGGGAGACCCACAAGAGACCCAGTACTTC.

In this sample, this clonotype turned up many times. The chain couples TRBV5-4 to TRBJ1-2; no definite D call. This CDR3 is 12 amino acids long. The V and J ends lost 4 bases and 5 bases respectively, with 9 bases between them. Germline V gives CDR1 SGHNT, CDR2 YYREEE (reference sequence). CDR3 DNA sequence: TGTGCCAGCAGCACGGACCAATATGGCTACACCTTC. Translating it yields CASSTDQYGYTF. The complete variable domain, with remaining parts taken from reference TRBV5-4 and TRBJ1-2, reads ETGVTQSPTHLIKTRGQQVTLRCSSQSGHNTVSWYQQALGQGPQFIFQYYREEENGRGNFPPRFSGLQFPNYSSELNVNALELDDSALYLCASSTDQYGYTFGSGTRLTVV.

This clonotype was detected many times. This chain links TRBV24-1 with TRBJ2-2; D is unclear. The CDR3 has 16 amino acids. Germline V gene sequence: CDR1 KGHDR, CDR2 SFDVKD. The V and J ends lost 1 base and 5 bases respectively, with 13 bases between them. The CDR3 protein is CATSDFPLARTGELFF. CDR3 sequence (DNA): TGTGCCACCAGTGATTTCCCCTTGGCCAGGACCGGGGAGCTGTTTTTT.

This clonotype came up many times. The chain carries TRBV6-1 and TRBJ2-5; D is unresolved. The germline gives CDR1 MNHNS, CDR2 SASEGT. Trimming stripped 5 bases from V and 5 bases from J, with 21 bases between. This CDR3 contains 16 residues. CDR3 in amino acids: CASSPLPGPHGETQYF. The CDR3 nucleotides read TGTGCCAGCAGTCCCTTACCCGGACCCCACGGGGAGACCCAGTACTTC.

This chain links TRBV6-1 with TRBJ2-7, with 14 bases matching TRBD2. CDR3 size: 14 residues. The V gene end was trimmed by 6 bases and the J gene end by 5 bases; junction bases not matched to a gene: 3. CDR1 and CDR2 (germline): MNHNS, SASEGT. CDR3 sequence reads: CASRQGLAGDEQYF. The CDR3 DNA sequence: TGTGCCAGCAGGCAGGGACTAGCGGGAGACGAGCAGTACTTC.

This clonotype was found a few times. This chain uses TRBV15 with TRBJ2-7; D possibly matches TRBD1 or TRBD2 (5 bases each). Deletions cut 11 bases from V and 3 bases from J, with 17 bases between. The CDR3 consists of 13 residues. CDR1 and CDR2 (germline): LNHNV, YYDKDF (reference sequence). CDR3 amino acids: CASTRGPGYEQYF. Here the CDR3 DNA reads TGTGCCTCGACGAGGGGTCCAGGCTACGAGCAGTACTTC.

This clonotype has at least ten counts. CDR3 amino acids: CASQAVLREGEQFF. In DNA form, the CDR3 reads TGCGCCAGCCAAGCGGTCTTGCGGGAGGGGGAGCAGTTCTTC. The J gene is TRBJ2-1, the V gene TRBV4-1; TRBD2 matches 9 bases. With V trimmed by 8 bases and J by 10 bases, 12 bases remained unmatched. Germline CDR1 MGHRA, CDR2 YSYEKL. This CDR3 has 14 residues.

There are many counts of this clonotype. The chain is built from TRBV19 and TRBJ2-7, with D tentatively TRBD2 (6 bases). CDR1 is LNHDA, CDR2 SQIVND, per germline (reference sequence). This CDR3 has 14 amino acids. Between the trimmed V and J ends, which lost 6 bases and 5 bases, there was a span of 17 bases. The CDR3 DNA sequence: TGTGCCAGTAGCAGCGCTAGCGCCACCAACGAGCAGTACTTC. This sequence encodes CASSSASATNEQYF.

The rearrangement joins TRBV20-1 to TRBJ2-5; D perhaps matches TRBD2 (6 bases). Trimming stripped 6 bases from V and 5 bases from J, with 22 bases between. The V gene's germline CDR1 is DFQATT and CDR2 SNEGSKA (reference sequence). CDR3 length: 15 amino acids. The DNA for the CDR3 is TGCAGTGCCGAAACGGGAGATTATATATCCGAGACCCAGTACTTC. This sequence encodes CSAETGDYISETQYF.